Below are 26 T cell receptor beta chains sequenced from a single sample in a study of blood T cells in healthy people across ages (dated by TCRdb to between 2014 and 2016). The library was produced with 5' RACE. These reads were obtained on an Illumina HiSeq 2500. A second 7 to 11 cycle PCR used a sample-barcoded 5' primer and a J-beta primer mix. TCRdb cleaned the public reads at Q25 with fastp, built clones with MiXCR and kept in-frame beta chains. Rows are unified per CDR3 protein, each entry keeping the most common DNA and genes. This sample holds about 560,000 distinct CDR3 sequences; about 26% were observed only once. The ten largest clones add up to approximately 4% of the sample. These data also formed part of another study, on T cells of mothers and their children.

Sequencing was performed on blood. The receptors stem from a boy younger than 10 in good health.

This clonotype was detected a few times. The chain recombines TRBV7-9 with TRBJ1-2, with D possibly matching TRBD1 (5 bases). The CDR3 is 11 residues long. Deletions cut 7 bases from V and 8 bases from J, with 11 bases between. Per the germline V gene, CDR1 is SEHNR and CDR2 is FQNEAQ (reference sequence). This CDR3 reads CASKLGGGYTF. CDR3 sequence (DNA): TGTGCCAGCAAACTTGGGGGAGGCTACACCTTC. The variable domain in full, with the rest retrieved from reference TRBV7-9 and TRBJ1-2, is DTGVSQNPRHKITKRGQNVTFRCDPISEHNRLYWYRQTLGQGPEFLTYFQNEAQLEKSRLLSDRFSAERPKGSFSTLEIQRTEQGDSAMYLCASKLGGGYTFGSGTRLTVV.

The CDR3 DNA follows: TGCAGTGCTAGAGCCGCCAGGGTCGGTAGAGATCAGCCCCAGCATTTT. Amino acid sequence: CSARAARVGRDQPQHF. The V and J genes are TRBV20-1 and TRBJ1-5; D possibly corresponds to TRBD1 (5 bases). Germline V gives CDR1 DFQATT, CDR2 SNEGSKA (reference sequence). The CDR3 spans 16 residues. V lost 1 base to trimming and J lost 5 bases, with 18 bases between them.

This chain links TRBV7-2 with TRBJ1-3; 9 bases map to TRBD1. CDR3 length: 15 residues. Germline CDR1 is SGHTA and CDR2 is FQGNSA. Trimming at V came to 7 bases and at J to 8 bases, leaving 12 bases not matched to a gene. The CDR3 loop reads CASNSPGQGVDTIYF. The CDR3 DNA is TGTGCCAGCAACTCCCCGGGACAGGGAGTGGACACCATATATTTT.

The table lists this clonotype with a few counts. The CDR3 here is CASSVEGGRGQNIQYF. Written as DNA, the CDR3 is TGTGCCAGCAGTGTCGAAGGGGGCAGGGGGCAAAACATTCAGTACTTC. J is TRBJ2-4 and V is TRBV2, with 8 bases identical to TRBD1. The V segment lost 4 bases and the J segment 5 bases; nucleotides outside the gene matches: 10. The CDR3 consists of 16 residues. CDR1 SNHLY and CDR2 FYNNEI come from the germline V gene.

In DNA, the CDR3 is TGTGCCAGCAGTTTGGGTTTGGGCCCCACCGGGGAGCTGTTTTTT. This encodes CASSLGLGPTGELFF. The chain recombines TRBV27 with TRBJ2-2; no clear D. This CDR3 spans 15 amino acids. In germline, CDR1 is MNHEY, CDR2 SMNVEV (reference sequence). V shed 3 bases and J shed 4 bases, with 12 bases lying between them.

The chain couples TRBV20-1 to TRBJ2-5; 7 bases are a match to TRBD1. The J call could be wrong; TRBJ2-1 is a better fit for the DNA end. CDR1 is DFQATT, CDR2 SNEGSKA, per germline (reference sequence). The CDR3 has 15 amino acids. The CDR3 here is CSATRDRIRYNEQFF. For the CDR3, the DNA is TGCAGTGCTACTCGGGACAGAATCAGGTACAATGAGCAGTTCTTC.

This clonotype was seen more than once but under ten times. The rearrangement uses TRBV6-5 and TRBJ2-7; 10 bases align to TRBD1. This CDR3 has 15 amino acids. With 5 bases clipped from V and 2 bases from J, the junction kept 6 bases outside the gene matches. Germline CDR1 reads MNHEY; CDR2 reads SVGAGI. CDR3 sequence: CASSRAGTGAYEQYF. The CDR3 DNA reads TGTGCCAGCAGTAGAGCCGGGACAGGGGCCTACGAGCAGTACTTC.

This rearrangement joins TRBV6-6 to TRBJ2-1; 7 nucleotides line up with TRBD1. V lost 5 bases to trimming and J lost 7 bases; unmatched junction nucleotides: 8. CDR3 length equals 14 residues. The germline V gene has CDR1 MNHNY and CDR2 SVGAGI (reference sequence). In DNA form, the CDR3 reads TGTGCCAGCAGTCACTACCCGACAGGGAATGAGCAGTTCTTC. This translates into CASSHYPTGNEQFF.

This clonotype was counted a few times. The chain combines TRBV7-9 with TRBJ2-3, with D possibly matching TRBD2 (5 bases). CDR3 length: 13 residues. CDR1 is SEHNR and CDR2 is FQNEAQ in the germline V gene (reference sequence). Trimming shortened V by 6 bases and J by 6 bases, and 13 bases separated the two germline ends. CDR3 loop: CASRTGIEDTQYF. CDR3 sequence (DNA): TGTGCCAGCAGAACGGGGATTGAGGATACGCAGTATTTT.

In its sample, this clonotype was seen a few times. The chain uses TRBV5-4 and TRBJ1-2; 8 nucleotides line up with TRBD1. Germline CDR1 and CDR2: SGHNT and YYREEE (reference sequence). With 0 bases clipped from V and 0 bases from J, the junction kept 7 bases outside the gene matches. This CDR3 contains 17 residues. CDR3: CASSLGQGASANYGYTF. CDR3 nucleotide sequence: TGTGCCAGCAGCTTGGGCCAGGGGGCTTCAGCTAACTATGGCTACACCTTC.

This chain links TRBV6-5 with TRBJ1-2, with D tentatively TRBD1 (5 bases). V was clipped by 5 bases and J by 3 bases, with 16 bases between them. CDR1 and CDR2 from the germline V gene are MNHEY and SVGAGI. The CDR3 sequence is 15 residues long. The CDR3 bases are TGTGCCAGCAGTCCCGCTCAGACAGTCGACTATGGCTACACCTTC. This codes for CASSPAQTVDYGYTF.

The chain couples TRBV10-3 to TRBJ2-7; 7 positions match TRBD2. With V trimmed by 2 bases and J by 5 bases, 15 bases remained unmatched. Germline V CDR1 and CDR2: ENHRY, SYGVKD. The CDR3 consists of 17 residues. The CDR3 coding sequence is TGTGCCATCAGTGAGGCGGGGGTGACGGGGTCAGGGAACGAGCAGTACTTC. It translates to CAISEAGVTGSGNEQYF.

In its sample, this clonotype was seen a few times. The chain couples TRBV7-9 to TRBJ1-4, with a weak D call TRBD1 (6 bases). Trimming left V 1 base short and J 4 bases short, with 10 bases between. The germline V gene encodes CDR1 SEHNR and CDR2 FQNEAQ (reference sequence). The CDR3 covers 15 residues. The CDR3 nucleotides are TGTGCCAGCAGCTTAGATACAGGGAGTAATGAAAAACTGTTTTTT. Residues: CASSLDTGSNEKLFF.

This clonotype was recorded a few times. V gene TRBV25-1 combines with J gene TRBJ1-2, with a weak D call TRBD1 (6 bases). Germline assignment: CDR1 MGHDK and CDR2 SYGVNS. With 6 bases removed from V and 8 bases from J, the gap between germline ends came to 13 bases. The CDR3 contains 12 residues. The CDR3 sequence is CASSDGGSGYTF. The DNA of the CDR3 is TGTGCCAGCAGCGATGGGGGCAGCGGCTACACCTTC.

This CDR3 is CASSGPRGSGETQYF. The CDR3 nucleotides read TGTGCCAGCAGCGGACCCAGGGGGAGTGGAGAGACCCAGTACTTC. The chain recombines TRBV5-5 with TRBJ2-5; 7 nucleotides match TRBD1. The CDR3 consists of 15 residues. Trimming took 4 bases from V and 4 from J; bases not matched to a gene: 10. The germline gives CDR1 SGHKS, CDR2 YYEKEE (reference sequence).

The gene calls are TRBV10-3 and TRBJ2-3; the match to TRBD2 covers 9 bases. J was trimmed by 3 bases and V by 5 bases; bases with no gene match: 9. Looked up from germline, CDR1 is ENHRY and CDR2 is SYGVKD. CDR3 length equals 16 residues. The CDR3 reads CAISLVAGVETDTQYF. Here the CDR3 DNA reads TGTGCCATCAGTCTCGTAGCGGGAGTAGAAACAGATACGCAGTATTTT.

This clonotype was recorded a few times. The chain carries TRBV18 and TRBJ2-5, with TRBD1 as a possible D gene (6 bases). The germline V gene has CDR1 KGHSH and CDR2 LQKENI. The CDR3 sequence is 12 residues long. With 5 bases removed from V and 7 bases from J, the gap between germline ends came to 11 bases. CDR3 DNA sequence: TGTGCCAGCTCAAACAGGGACGGGACCCAGTACTTC. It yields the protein CASSNRDGTQYF.

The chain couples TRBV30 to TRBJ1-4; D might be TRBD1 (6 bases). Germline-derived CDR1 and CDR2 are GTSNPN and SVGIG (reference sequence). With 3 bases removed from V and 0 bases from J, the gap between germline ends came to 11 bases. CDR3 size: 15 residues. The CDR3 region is CAWSRGIATNEKLFF. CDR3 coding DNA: TGTGCCTGGAGCAGGGGAATTGCAACTAATGAAAAACTGTTTTTT.

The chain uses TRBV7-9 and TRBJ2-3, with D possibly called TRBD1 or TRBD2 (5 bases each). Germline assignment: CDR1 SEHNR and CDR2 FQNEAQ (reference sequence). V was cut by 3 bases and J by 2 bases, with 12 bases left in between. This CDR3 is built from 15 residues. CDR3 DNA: TGTGCCAGCAGCTTCGGGGCCCCGAACACAGATACGCAGTATTTT. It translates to CASSFGAPNTDTQYF.

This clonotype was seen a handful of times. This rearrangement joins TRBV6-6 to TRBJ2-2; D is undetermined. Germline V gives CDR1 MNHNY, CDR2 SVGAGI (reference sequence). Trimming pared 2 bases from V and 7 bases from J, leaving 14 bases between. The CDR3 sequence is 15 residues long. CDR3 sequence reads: CASSYRSRRSGELFF. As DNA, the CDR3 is TGTGCCAGCAGTTACCGATCACGGCGAAGCGGGGAGCTGTTTTTT.

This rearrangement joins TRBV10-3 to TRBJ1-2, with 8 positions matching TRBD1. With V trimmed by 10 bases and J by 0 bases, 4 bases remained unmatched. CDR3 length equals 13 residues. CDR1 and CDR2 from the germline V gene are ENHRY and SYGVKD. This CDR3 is CATTGVANYGYTF. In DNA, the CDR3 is TGTGCCACGACAGGGGTGGCTAACTATGGCTACACCTTC.

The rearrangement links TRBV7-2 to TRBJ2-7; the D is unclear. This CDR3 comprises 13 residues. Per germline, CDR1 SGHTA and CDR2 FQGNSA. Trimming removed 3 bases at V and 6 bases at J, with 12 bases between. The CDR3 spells CASSFGGRSEQYF. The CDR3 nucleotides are TGTGCCAGCAGCTTTGGCGGACGGTCCGAGCAGTACTTC.

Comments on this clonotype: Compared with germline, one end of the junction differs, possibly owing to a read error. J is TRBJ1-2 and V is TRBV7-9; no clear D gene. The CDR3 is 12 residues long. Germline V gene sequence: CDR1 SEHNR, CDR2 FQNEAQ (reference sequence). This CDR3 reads CASSLGDLGYAF. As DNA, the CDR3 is TGTGCCAGCAGCTTAGGAGATCTTGGCTACGCCTTC.

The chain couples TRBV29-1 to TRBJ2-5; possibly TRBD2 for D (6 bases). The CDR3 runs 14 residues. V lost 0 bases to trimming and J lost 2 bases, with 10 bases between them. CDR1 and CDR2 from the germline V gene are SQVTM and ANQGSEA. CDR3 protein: CSVEDRAGQETQYF. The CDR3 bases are TGCAGCGTTGAAGATAGAGCGGGTCAAGAGACCCAGTACTTC.

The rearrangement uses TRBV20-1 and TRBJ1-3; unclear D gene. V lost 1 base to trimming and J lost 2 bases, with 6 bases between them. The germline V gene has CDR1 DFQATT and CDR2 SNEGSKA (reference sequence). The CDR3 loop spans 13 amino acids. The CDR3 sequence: CSARAPAGNTIYF. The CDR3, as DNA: TGCAGTGCTAGAGCCCCCGCTGGAAACACCATATATTTT.

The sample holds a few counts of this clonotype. The CDR3 DNA follows: TGCAGTGCTAGAGAAGGGGGCAGGGGGCTCTTCGAGCAGTACTTC. Protein product: CSAREGGRGLFEQYF. The chain has TRBV20-1 and TRBJ2-7, with TRBD1 identical over 8 bases. Unmatched junction bases numbered 10, after V lost 0 bases and J lost 6 bases. Germline V gene sequence: CDR1 DFQATT, CDR2 SNEGSKA (reference sequence). This CDR3 has 15 amino acids.